The following is a T cell receptor beta chain sequence with its context. This CDR3 spans 12 amino acids. The V segment lost 2 bases and the J segment 6 bases; nucleotides outside the gene matches: 0. Germline CDR1 is MNHEY and CDR2 is SMNVEV (reference sequence). The donors were members of the validation cohort comprising over 100 subjects, separate from the roughly 670-subject first cohort. The data derive from a study of cytomegalovirus exposure and HLA in healthy donors. The data were produced by immunoSEQ multiplex PCR, yet TCRdb's version contains in-frame clones alone and is incomplete. The data show hundreds of thousands of clones, roughly 86% seen once.

Sequenced input: PBMCs. The sequence was obtained from a woman aged 25 to 39 in good health and CMV-seropositive. This sequence joins TRBV27 and TRBJ2-7; 8 bases are a match to TRBD2. The DNA for the CDR3 is TGTGCCAGCAGTTTAGCGGGGGGCGAGCAGTACTTC. This encodes CASSLAGGEQYF.